This TCR beta chain was sequenced for a study of T cell repertoires and HLA-DP antigens. Study overall: Pre-culture CD4+ samples used 1,200 ng DNA versus about 220 ng for CD137+CD4+ sorts. The study, taken as a whole, reports: No separate analysis of naive versus memory CD4+ cells was done.

The germline V gene has CDR1 MDHEN and CDR2 SYDVKM. Trimming pared 6 bases from V and 2 bases from J, leaving 19 bases between. This CDR3 comprises 16 residues. As for this clone: What it binds is not known.

Repertoires were generated with immunoSEQ multiplex PCR, while TCRdb's copy carries only in-frame clones and drops some. The sample has approximately 110,000 clones, 80% to 95% seen once; the top ten hold more than 0.25%. The sample was CD4+ T cells from PBMCs. The source of this sequence is a woman younger than 35 in good health and CMV-seronegative. The V call is TRBV28, the J call TRBJ1-1, with no clear D. CDR3 loop: CASRSARVGKNTEAFF. The DNA of the CDR3 is TGTGCCAGCAGATCGGCCCGGGTGGGGAAAAACACTGAAGCTTTCTTT.